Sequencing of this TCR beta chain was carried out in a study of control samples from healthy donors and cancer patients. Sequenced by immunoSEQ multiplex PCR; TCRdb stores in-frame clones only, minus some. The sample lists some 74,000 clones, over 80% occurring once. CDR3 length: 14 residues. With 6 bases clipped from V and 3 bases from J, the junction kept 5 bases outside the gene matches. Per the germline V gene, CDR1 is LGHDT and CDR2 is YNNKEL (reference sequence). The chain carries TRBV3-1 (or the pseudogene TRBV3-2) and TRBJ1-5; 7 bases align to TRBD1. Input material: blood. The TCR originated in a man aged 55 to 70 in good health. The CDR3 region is CASSRTGPNQPQHF. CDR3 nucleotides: TGTGCCAGCAGTCGGACAGGCCCCAATCAGCCCCAGCATTTT.